The 21 T cell receptor beta chains listed next were all sequenced from one sample in a study of T cell changes during pregnancy in multiple sclerosis. Some clones are missing from TCRdb's copy, which holds only in-frame ones; the method was immunoSEQ multiplex PCR. Of over 45,000 clones listed, under 90% are singletons. Source: peripheral blood, taken in the first trimester of pregnancy. All receptors come from a female donor in good health, enrolled as a control in a pregnancy study.

The table lists this clone with a count of one. The chain joins TRBV28 to TRBJ1-5; weak D call: TRBD1 (5 bases). Germline-derived CDR1 and CDR2 are MDHEN and SYDVKM. This CDR3 is 18 amino acids long. The V end was cut by 3 bases, the J end by 5 bases, with 23 bases between. The CDR3 nucleotides read TGTGCCAGCAGTTTCCCCACGAATCGGGGGGTGAACGATCAGCCCCAGCATTTT. It yields the protein CASSFPTNRGVNDQPQHF.

The J gene is TRBJ2-7, the V gene TRBV28; TRBD1 agrees at 7 bases. Germline values: CDR1 MDHEN, CDR2 SYDVKM. This CDR3 is 15 amino acids long. V was pared by 6 bases and J by 4 bases, with 12 bases of the junction left unmatched. For the CDR3, the DNA is TGTGCCAGCAGCCCCTGGAAGGGGGCCATGTACGAGCAGTACTTC. This encodes CASSPWKGAMYEQYF.

V usage is TRBV2 and J usage is TRBJ2-3; 15 bases match TRBD2. The CDR3 has 19 residues. Per the germline V gene, CDR1 is SNHLY and CDR2 is FYNNEI. J was trimmed by 3 bases and V by 6 bases; bases with no gene match: 13. Written as DNA, the CDR3 is TGTGCCAGCAGGAGGAGGTGGACTAGCGGGGGGGCGGTTACAGATACGCAGTATTTT. It specifies CASRRRWTSGGAVTDTQYF.

The chain uses TRBV6-6 and TRBJ1-5; D gene uncertain. Germline V CDR1 and CDR2: MNHNY, SVGAGI (reference sequence). The V end was cut by 5 bases, the J end by 6 bases, with 20 bases between. The CDR3 has 16 amino acids. The CDR3 spells CASSREQVRTPQPQHF. CDR3 DNA: TGTGCCAGCAGTAGGGAGCAGGTCAGAACGCCTCAGCCCCAGCATTTT.

V is TRBV28 and J is TRBJ1-1; TRBD1 matches at 7 bases. Germline CDR1 and CDR2: MDHEN and SYDVKM. The CDR3 runs 15 residues. V trimming: 10 bases; J trimming: 1 base; junction bases outside the gene matches: 12. CDR3 loop: CATDRDPGGNTEAFF. In DNA, the CDR3 is TGTGCCACCGACCGGGACCCAGGGGGGAACACTGAAGCTTTCTTT.

The chain uses TRBV5-1 and TRBJ2-5; 11 bases fit TRBD2. This CDR3 is built from 15 residues. The V segment lost 3 bases and the J segment 3 bases; nucleotides outside the gene matches: 4. The V gene's germline CDR1 is SGHRS and CDR2 YFSETQ. The CDR3 region has the DNA TGCGCCAGCAGCTCTTTAGCGGGAGGGAAAGAGACCCAGTACTTC. Its translation is CASSSLAGGKETQYF. Complete variable domain (other parts from reference TRBV5-1 and TRBJ2-5): KAGVTQTPRYLIKTRGQQVTLSCSPISGHRSVSWYQQTPGQGLQFLFEYFSETQRNKGNFPGRFSGRQFSNSRSEMNVSTLELGDSALYLCASSSLAGGKETQYFGPGTRLLVL.

This clone was observed once. The gene calls are TRBV6-4 and TRBJ2-7, with TRBD1 as a possible D gene (6 bases). This CDR3 comprises 15 residues. The V end lost 4 bases, the J end lost 0 bases, and 13 bases lay between the germline ends. Germline CDR1 and CDR2: MRHNA and SNTAGT. The CDR3 sequence is CASSGQELSSYEQYF. The CDR3 nucleotides read TGTGCCAGCAGTGGACAGGAATTAAGCTCCTACGAGCAGTACTTC.

V and J are TRBV4-1 and TRBJ2-3; 7 bases match TRBD2. Trimming cost V 3 bases and J 3 bases; bases outside gene matches: 6. Germline V lookup: CDR1 MGHRA, CDR2 YSYEKL. The CDR3 is 15 amino acids. The DNA for the CDR3 is TGCGCCAGCAGCCACGAGAGCGGGATGACAGATACGCAGTATTTT. Protein: CASSHESGMTDTQYF.

V gene TRBV19 combines with J gene TRBJ1-1; D perhaps matches TRBD1 (5 bases). Trimming stripped 5 bases from V and 1 base from J, with 17 bases between. The CDR3 extends over 16 amino acids. CDR1 and CDR2 (germline): LNHDA, SQIVND (reference sequence). For the CDR3, the DNA is TGTGCCAGTAGTGACGGACACAACCTAGGGAACACTGAAGCTTTCTTT. Translation: CASSDGHNLGNTEAFF.

The V gene is TRBV4-2, the J gene TRBJ2-1, with 10 bases aligning to TRBD2. The germline gives CDR1 LGHNA, CDR2 YNFKEQ. J lost 5 bases, V lost 4 bases, and 8 bases had no gene match. The CDR3 is 16 amino acids. DNA for the CDR3: TGTGCCAGCAGCCCTCGGACTAGCGGCTTCAACAATGAGCAGTTCTTC. It is translated as CASSPRTSGFNNEQFF.

This sequence joins TRBV28 and TRBJ2-3; D is unclear. Trimming cost V 2 bases and J 2 bases, with 8 bases left between them. CDR3 size: 14 residues. CDR1 is MDHEN, CDR2 SYDVKM, per germline. The CDR3 DNA reads TGTGCCAGCAGTTTAGTAGTCCCCACAGATACGCAGTATTTT. Encoded protein: CASSLVVPTDTQYF.

The chain has TRBV5-4 and TRBJ2-3; 8 nucleotides align to TRBD1. Looked up from germline, CDR1 is SGHNT and CDR2 is YYREEE (reference sequence). Trimming removed 0 bases from V and 3 bases from J; junction bases left unmatched: 3. This CDR3 is 15 amino acids long. In nucleotides, the CDR3 is TGTGCCAGCAGCTTGGGCGACAGGGGAACAGATACGCAGTATTTT. Amino acid sequence: CASSLGDRGTDTQYF.

V is TRBV7-9 and J is TRBJ2-7; TRBD1 matches at 9 bases. The length of the CDR3 is 14 residues. V trimming: 6 bases; J trimming: 3 bases; junction bases outside the gene matches: 6. Germline assignment: CDR1 SEHNR and CDR2 FQNEAQ (reference sequence). The CDR3 DNA reads as TGTGCCAGCAGTCGGACGGGACAGGGCTACGAGCAGTACTTC. It is translated as CASSRTGQGYEQYF.

J is TRBJ2-7 and V is TRBV10-1; 11 bases are a match to TRBD2. The J segment lost 6 bases and the V segment lost 6 bases, leaving 7 bases of the junction unmatched. Per germline, CDR1 WNHNN and CDR2 SYGVQD (reference sequence). CDR3 length equals 14 residues. The CDR3 DNA is TGCGCCAGCAGGGTGCCTAGCGGGAGGACCGAGCAGTACTTC. It encodes CASRVPSGRTEQYF.

On this clone: The sample holds other DNA sequences that translate to the same CDR3. V and J are TRBV27 and TRBJ2-5; TRBD2 might be the D (6 bases). Trimming pared 5 bases from V and 4 bases from J, leaving 8 bases between. This CDR3 comprises 12 residues. Germline values: CDR1 MNHEY, CDR2 SMNVEV (reference sequence). CDR3 sequence reads: CASSRRGETQYF. The CDR3 DNA is TGTGCCAGCAGTCGGCGGGGAGAGACCCAGTACTTC.

The rearrangement uses TRBV5-1 and TRBJ1-1, with unresolved D. Trimming took off 7 bases at V and 5 bases at J, with 9 bases between the two ends. This CDR3 is 11 amino acids long. CDR1 is SGHRS, CDR2 YFSETQ, per germline. This CDR3 is CASVGGTEAFF. The CDR3 bases are TGCGCCAGCGTCGGAGGGACTGAAGCTTTCTTT.

The chain couples TRBV10-3 to TRBJ1-3; TRBD1 is a possible D gene (6 bases). The germline V gene encodes CDR1 ENHRY and CDR2 SYGVKD. The ends were cut back, 0 bases at V and 0 bases at J, with 12 bases in the middle. CDR3 length: 17 residues. For the CDR3, the DNA is TGTGCCATCAGTGAGTCAGAAGGGGGTTTCTCTGGAAACACCATATATTTT. Translated, it gives CAISESEGGFSGNTIYF.

Here the CDR3 DNA reads TGTGCCAGCAGCTTAGGGGGCCCGCCTAATCAGCCCCAGCATTTT. Amino acids: CASSLGGPPNQPQHF. V and J are TRBV7-2 and TRBJ1-5, with D perhaps matching TRBD1 (5 bases). The CDR3 runs 15 residues. Germline CDR1 reads SGHTA; CDR2 reads FQGNSA. V lost 1 base and J 4 bases, leaving 11 bases between the germline ends.

The V and J genes are TRBV9 and TRBJ1-6; D unresolved. CDR3 length equals 15 residues. The germline gives CDR1 SGDLS, CDR2 YYNGEE. Trimming cost V 4 bases and J 8 bases, with 16 bases left between them. The DNA for the CDR3 is TGTGCCAGCAGCAAGAAATATGACGAGGATTCACCCCTCCACTTT. Its translation: CASSKKYDEDSPLHF.

The genes are TRBV6-1 and TRBJ2-1; D perhaps matches TRBD2 (7 bases). V was pared by 1 base and J by 6 bases, with 16 bases between. Germline CDR1 reads MNHNS; CDR2 reads SASEGT. CDR3 length equals 16 residues. CDR3 nucleotides: TGTGCCAGCAGTGAAGTGCGAGGGCGGGGGCTCAATGAGCAGTTCTTC. Translation: CASSEVRGRGLNEQFF.

This chain connects TRBV28 to TRBJ2-3, with 8 nucleotides matching TRBD2. The germline gives CDR1 MDHEN, CDR2 SYDVKM. V shed 6 bases, J shed 2 bases, and the junction held 4 bases outside the gene matches. The CDR3 totals 14 residues. The DNA of the CDR3 is TGTGCCAGCAGACGGGGGGGGGTCACAGATACGCAGTATTTT. It yields the protein CASRRGGVTDTQYF.